The T cell receptor (beta chain) described here comes from a study of cytomegalovirus exposure and HLA in healthy donors. Study-level information: Early release data held 80 million to 100 million unique TCRs from HLA-typed donors. Whole-study results and caveats: Earlier analysis looked at TCR beta V segments, and most were productive about 87% or about 30% of the time. After further analysis at a later stage, 16,951 TCR beta sequences were associated with HLA alleles at 0.05 false discovery rate. Excluded: some indistinguishable V segments such as TRBV6-2 and TRBV6-3.

A remark on this clone: Antigen unknown.

The CDR3 is made up of 14 amino acids. Germline CDR1 reads SGHTA; CDR2 reads FQGNSA. With V trimmed by 3 bases and J by 1 base, 3 bases remained unmatched. Researchers ran the PCR with 60 Vbeta and 13 Jbeta primers. Here immunoSEQ multiplex PCR was the method, and the copy in TCRdb shows in-frame clones only, minus some. The table has roughly 150,000 clones, over 75% seen once. This sequence was found in a man younger than 45 in good health and CMV-seropositive. The chain recombines TRBV7-2 with TRBJ2-7; 7 nucleotides match TRBD1. Specimen: PBMCs. CDR3 in amino acids: CASSLRQGSYEQYF. The CDR3 coding sequence is TGTGCCAGCAGCTTGCGACAGGGTTCCTACGAGCAGTACTTC.